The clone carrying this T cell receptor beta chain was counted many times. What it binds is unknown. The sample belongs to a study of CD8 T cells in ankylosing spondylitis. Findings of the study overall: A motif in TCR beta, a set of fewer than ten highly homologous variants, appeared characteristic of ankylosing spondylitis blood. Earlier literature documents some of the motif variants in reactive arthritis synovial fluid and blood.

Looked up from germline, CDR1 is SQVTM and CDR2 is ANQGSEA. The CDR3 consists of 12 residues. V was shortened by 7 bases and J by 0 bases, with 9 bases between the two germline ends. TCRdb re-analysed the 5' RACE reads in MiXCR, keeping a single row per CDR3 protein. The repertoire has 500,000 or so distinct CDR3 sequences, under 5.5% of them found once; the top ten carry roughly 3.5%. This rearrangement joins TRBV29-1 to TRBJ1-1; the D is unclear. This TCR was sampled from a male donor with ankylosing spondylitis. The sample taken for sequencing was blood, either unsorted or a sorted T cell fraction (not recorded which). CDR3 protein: CSARVVNTEAFF. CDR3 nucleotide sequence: TGCAGCGCTCGAGTCGTGAACACTGAAGCTTTCTTT.